The 8 T cell receptor beta chains below were found in one sample sequenced in a study of vaccination effects on CD4 cells after COVID-19. Ahead of sequencing, the ViraFEST assay grew antigen-specific CD4+ T cells using viral peptide pools. An approximately 10-day culture period preceded the isolation of CD4+ T cells. Two-dose BNT162b2 or mRNA-1273 vaccination was given to participants. Libraries were prepared by immunoSEQ multiplex PCR; TCRdb keeps only in-frame clonotypes and omits some of them. The sample holds about 46,000 clones; around 80% are singletons and the top ten take about 16%. Their target antigens are unknown. The sample consisted of CD4+ T cells from PBMCs cultured with HCoV-OC43 spike peptides, taken after COVID-19 vaccination. The subset denotes: HCoV-OC43 spike overlapping peptide pool stimulation. The receptors stem from a human donor who received a COVID-19 vaccine.

By share of the sample, this clone is medium-sized. The V call is TRBV19, the J call TRBJ1-1; no reliable D call. Germline-derived CDR1 and CDR2 are LNHDA and SQIVND (reference sequence). Trimming cost V 4 bases and J 1 base, with 16 bases left between them. The CDR3 covers 16 residues. In nucleotides, the CDR3 is TGTGCCAGTAGTAATACGGGCCGAGTAGGGAACACTGAAGCTTTCTTT. Protein: CASSNTGRVGNTEAFF. The full variable domain, completed using reference TRBV19 and TRBJ1-1, is DGGITQSPKYLFRKEGQNVTLSCEQNLNHDAMYWYRQDPGQGLRLIYYSQIVNDFQKGDIAEGYSVSREKKESFPLTVTSAQKNPTAFYLCASSNTGRVGNTEAFFGQGTRLTVV.

The chain couples TRBV11-2 to TRBJ1-6; D unresolved. V lost 1 base and J 5 bases, leaving 6 bases between the germline ends. Germline lookup yields CDR1 SGHAT and CDR2 FQNNGV. The CDR3 extends over 14 amino acids. The CDR3 DNA is TGTGCCAGCAGCTTAGGGAGCAATAATTCACCCCTCCACTTT. Translation: CASSLGSNNSPLHF.

This clone showed up just once. This rearrangement joins TRBV5-1 to TRBJ1-2; 7 bases line up with TRBD1. CDR3 length: 14 residues. V was clipped by 3 bases and J by 4 bases; unmatched bases: 6. Germline assignment: CDR1 SGHRS and CDR2 YFSETQ. This CDR3 is CASSSGDRAYGYTF. The CDR3 nucleotides are TGCGCCAGCAGCTCAGGCGACAGGGCCTATGGCTACACCTTC.

This clone was picked up a small number of times. The gene calls are TRBV25-1 and TRBJ2-7; a weak D match, TRBD1 (5 bases). This CDR3 region has 13 residues. The germline gives CDR1 MGHDK, CDR2 SYGVNS. Trimming cost V 6 bases and J 0 bases, with 9 bases left between them. CDR3 coding DNA: TGTGCCAGCAGGCCCACAGGCTCCTACGAGCAGTACTTC. As protein: CASRPTGSYEQYF.

The chain has TRBV9 and TRBJ1-2; D possibly corresponds to TRBD1 (6 bases). Germline CDR1 reads SGDLS; CDR2 reads YYNGEE. The CDR3 consists of 14 residues. Trimming cost V 2 bases and J 0 bases, with 8 bases left between them. The CDR3 loop reads CASSVGGPNYGYTF. In DNA form, the CDR3 reads TGTGCCAGCAGCGTCGGGGGGCCTAACTATGGCTACACCTTC.

The rearrangement uses TRBV5-6 and TRBJ2-5; 7 bases map to TRBD1. V shed 3 bases, J shed 1 base, and the junction held 6 bases outside the gene matches. The germline CDR1 and CDR2 sequences are SGHDT and YYEEEE. The CDR3 runs 15 residues. Here the CDR3 DNA reads TGTGCCAGCAGCTCAGTATACAGGGGCCAAGAGACCCAGTACTTC. Its translation is CASSSVYRGQETQYF.

The chain uses TRBV6-1 and TRBJ1-3; no firm D call. The CDR3 sequence is 15 residues long. Germline CDR1 reads MNHNS; CDR2 reads SASEGT. V was clipped by 3 bases and J by 0 bases, with 9 bases between them. The DNA for the CDR3 is TGTGCCAGCAGTGATGACGTAGACTCTGGAAACACCATATATTTT. Translating it yields CASSDDVDSGNTIYF.

This clone was detected once. V and J are TRBV6-5 and TRBJ1-5, with 8 bases matching TRBD1. This CDR3 comprises 14 residues. The V gene's germline CDR1 is MNHEY and CDR2 SVGAGI. V dropped 5 bases and J dropped 2; count of bases not matched to a gene: 2. Written as DNA, the CDR3 is TGTGCCAGCAGTCTGGACAGGGGCAATCAGCCCCAGCATTTT. Protein sequence: CASSLDRGNQPQHF.